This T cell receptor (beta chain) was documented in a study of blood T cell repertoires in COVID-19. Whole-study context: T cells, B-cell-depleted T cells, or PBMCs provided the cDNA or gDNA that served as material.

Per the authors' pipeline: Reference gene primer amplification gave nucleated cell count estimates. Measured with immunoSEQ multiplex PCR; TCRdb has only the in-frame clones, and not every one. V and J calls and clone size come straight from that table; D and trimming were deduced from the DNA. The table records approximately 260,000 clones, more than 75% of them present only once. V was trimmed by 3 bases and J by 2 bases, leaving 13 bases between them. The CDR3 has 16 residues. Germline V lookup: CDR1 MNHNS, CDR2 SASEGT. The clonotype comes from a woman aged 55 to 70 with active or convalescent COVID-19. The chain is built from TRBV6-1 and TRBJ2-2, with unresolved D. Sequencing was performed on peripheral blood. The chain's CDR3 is CASSDVVLGNTGELFF. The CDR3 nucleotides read TGTGCCAGCAGTGACGTGGTTCTCGGTAACACCGGGGAGCTGTTTTTT.